The rows below give T cell receptor beta chains drawn from one sample of a study of blood T cell repertoires in COVID-19. Sequencing used immunoSEQ multiplex PCR; TCRdb keeps in-frame clones, though not all of them. This repertoire shows a few hundred thousand clones, around 91% found once; its top ten account for 2.1%. The sample taken for sequencing was peripheral blood. These receptors were collected from a woman aged 55 to 70 with COVID-19, enrolled during active disease. The CDR3 runs from the conserved cysteine through the conserved F or W. A D gene is named only where the DNA matches it firmly. Clone size is stated in some rows and not others, as once, few, many or a class when expanded.

cdr3_nt cdr3_aa d_call j_call v_call clone_size
TGTGCCAGCAGCTTAGAGGGAGGGGGTGAAGCTTTCTTT CASSLEGGGEAFF NA TRBJ1-1 TRBV7-2 medium-sized
TGCGCCAGCAGCCGTTCCGGGACTAGCACCGGGGAGCTGTTTTTT CASSRSGTSTGELFF TRBD2 TRBJ2-2 TRBV5-1 NA
TGTGCCAGCAGTTCCCCCCCGACAGGGGACTATGGCTACACCTTC CASSSPPTGDYGYTF TRBD1 TRBJ1-2 TRBV6-5 NA
TGTGCCAGCACGTCAACTTACTATGGCTACACCTTC CASTSTYYGYTF NA TRBJ1-2 TRBV28 NA
TGTGCCAGCAGCCTCCAGGTCAGGGGTTATGGCTACACCTTC CASSLQVRGYGYTF NA TRBJ1-2 TRBV3-1/TRBV3-2 NA
TGTGCCAGCAGCTTAATGGGGAGCACTGAAGCTTTCTTT CASSLMGSTEAFF NA TRBJ1-1 TRBV7-2 NA
TGTGCCAGCACCAGGAGGACAGGTTCGGGGGAGACCCAGTACTTC CASTRRTGSGETQYF TRBD1 TRBJ2-5 TRBV2 NA
TGTGCCAGCAGCGTAGTTACAGGGAACACTGAAGCTTTCTTT CASSVVTGNTEAFF NA TRBJ1-1 TRBV9 NA
TGTGCCAGCAGCTTCAGTACAGGGTTCGATGAGCAGTTCTTC CASSFSTGFDEQFF NA TRBJ2-1 TRBV6-2/TRBV6-3 NA
TGTGCCAGCACCCCAACGGGGGGGAACACCGGGGAGCTGTTTTTT CASTPTGGNTGELFF TRBD2 TRBJ2-2 TRBV9 NA
TGTGCCAGCTCCCTACCTACGGGACAGCTGAATTCACCCCTCCACTTT CASSLPTGQLNSPLHF TRBD1 TRBJ1-6 TRBV18 NA
TGTGCCAGTAGTATAGACGCTGCGACGGTATGGGGGAGGGGTCAGCCCCAGCATTTT CASSIDAATVWGRGQPQHF NA TRBJ1-5 TRBV19 NA
TGTGCCAGCAGCCCGACAGGGGGCTGGTATGGCTACACCTTC CASSPTGGWYGYTF TRBD1 TRBJ1-2 TRBV7-2 NA
TGTGCCAGCAGCCTGCGGGTAGCTAATGAAAAACTGTTTTTT CASSLRVANEKLFF NA TRBJ1-4 TRBV14 NA
TGCGCCAGCAGCTTAGTTCGGAGCACAGATACGCAGTATTTT CASSLVRSTDTQYF NA TRBJ2-3 TRBV5-1 NA
TGTGCCAGCAGTTCTAACAGGGGGGATCAGCCCCAGCATTTT CASSSNRGDQPQHF TRBD1 TRBJ1-5 TRBV6-2/TRBV6-3 NA
TGTGCCAGTAGTAAGAACAGGGGCCTCGGGAAGACCCAGTACTTC CASSKNRGLGKTQYF TRBD1 TRBJ2-5 TRBV19 NA
TGTGCCAGTAGCGACACTAGTGGGGTTCCAGATACGCAGTATTTT CASSDTSGVPDTQYF NA TRBJ2-3 TRBV19 NA
TGTGCCAGCAGCCTCCGGACAAATCAGAACACCGGGGAGCTGTTTTTT CASSLRTNQNTGELFF NA TRBJ2-2 TRBV3-1/TRBV3-2 NA
TGTGCCAGTAGTATCCGTAACAGGGGTGACAATCAGCCCCAGCATTTT CASSIRNRGDNQPQHF TRBD1 TRBJ1-5 TRBV19 NA
TGTGCCAGTAGTATAAGTCTGACGGGGACAGGGTCCTACGAGCAGTACTTC CASSISLTGTGSYEQYF TRBD1 TRBJ2-7 TRBV19 NA
TGCGCCAGCAGATCTACCCACGGCGGGGAGCTGTTTTTT CASRSTHGGELFF NA TRBJ2-2 TRBV5-1 NA
TGTGCCAGCACTACCTATTCGGGGGATTATGGCTACACCTTC CASTTYSGDYGYTF NA TRBJ1-2 TRBV2 once
TGCAGCGTTGGGGACAGGGATGGCGAGCAGTACTTC CSVGDRDGEQYF TRBD1 TRBJ2-7 TRBV29-1 NA
TGTGCCATCAGTGAGTCACGCGGGGGGTACTATTTT CAISESRGGYYF TRBD2 TRBJ2-3 TRBV10-3 NA
TGCGCCAGCAGCTTGTACCGGGACAGAGAAGAGACCCAGTACTTC CASSLYRDREETQYF TRBD1 TRBJ2-5 TRBV5-1 NA
TGTGCCAGCAGGCGGGGACAGGGAGATGGCTACACCTTC CASRRGQGDGYTF TRBD1 TRBJ1-2 TRBV6-5 NA
TGTGCCAGCAGCTTAGAGCAAGGGGGCGTAATGTCTTTCTTT CASSLEQGGVMSFF TRBD1 TRBJ1-1 TRBV7-9 NA
TGTGCCAGCAGTTACTCGGGACAGACTAACTATGGCTACACCTTC CASSYSGQTNYGYTF TRBD1 TRBJ1-2 TRBV6-5 NA
TGTGCCAGCAGCCGCCCCCGCCGGGACAGGGTCAACTATGGCTACACCTTC CASSRPRRDRVNYGYTF TRBD1 TRBJ1-2 TRBV6-2/TRBV6-3 NA
TGTGCCAGCAGCTCGGGACAGGGACCTGACAATCAGCCCCAGCATTTT CASSSGQGPDNQPQHF TRBD1 TRBJ1-5 TRBV11-2 NA
TGCGCCAGCAGCCCTTGGACAGGGGCTAATGAAAAACTGTTTTTT CASSPWTGANEKLFF TRBD1 TRBJ1-4 TRBV5-1 few
TGCGCCAGCAGCGGTCTAGGATCGGGTGAAAAACTGTTTTTT CASSGLGSGEKLFF NA TRBJ1-4 TRBV5-1 NA
TGTGCCAGCAGCTTAACTAGCGTCTCCTACAATGAGCAGTTCTTC CASSLTSVSYNEQFF NA TRBJ2-1 TRBV7-3 NA
TGTGCCAGTAGTATTCTGGACAGGAGCAATCAGCCCCAGCATTTT CASSILDRSNQPQHF TRBD1 TRBJ1-5 TRBV19 NA
TGTGCCAGCAGTTACTCGGACAGAGCCACTGAAGCTTTCTTT CASSYSDRATEAFF NA TRBJ1-1 TRBV6-5 NA
TGTGCCAGCAGCTTAGCCGGGACTAGCGGGGGGGCCCGGGGCGAGCAGTTCTTC CASSLAGTSGGARGEQFF TRBD2 TRBJ2-1 TRBV7-2 NA
TGTGCCAGCAGTTTAGGGAGGGCAGGTTCACCCCTCCACTTT CASSLGRAGSPLHF NA TRBJ1-6 TRBV27 once
TGTGCCAGCAGTGACTCCCCGGGACAGGGGACCGGGGAGCTGTTTTTT CASSDSPGQGTGELFF TRBD1 TRBJ2-2 TRBV6-4 NA
TGTGCCAGCAGCCATGACTTTGGCGAGCAGTACTTC CASSHDFGEQYF NA TRBJ2-7 TRBV7-2 few
TGTGCCAGTACCCCCTTGCAGGGAACCACCGGGGAGCTGTTTTTT CASTPLQGTTGELFF NA TRBJ2-2 TRBV19 NA
TGTGCCAGCAGCGCGACGGGGGGAGCCCGGAATGAGCAGTTCTTC CASSATGGARNEQFF TRBD2 TRBJ2-1 TRBV3-1/TRBV3-2 NA
TGTGCCAGCAGTCTCAGGTCCTATGGCTACACCTTC CASSLRSYGYTF NA TRBJ1-2 TRBV6-2/TRBV6-3 NA
TGCGCCAGCAGCCTTGGTCAGGCCCCCTCGGGGGAAGCTTTCTTT CASSLGQAPSGEAFF NA TRBJ1-1 TRBV4-1 NA
TGCGCCAGCAGCCTCACGACAGGGGGATCGATCGGCTACACCTTC CASSLTTGGSIGYTF TRBD1 TRBJ1-2 TRBV4-3 NA
TGTGCCAGCAGCTTAGTGAACAGAAGAGGAAACACCATATATTTT CASSLVNRRGNTIYF NA TRBJ1-3 TRBV11-2 few
TGTGCCAGCAGTTACTCAGGACTAGCGGGGGAGGATACGCAGTATTTT CASSYSGLAGEDTQYF TRBD2 TRBJ2-3 TRBV6-2/TRBV6-3 NA
TGTGCCAGCAGCCTCGGAAGGCGGGGAAGCACAGATACGCAGTATTTT CASSLGRRGSTDTQYF NA TRBJ2-3 TRBV4-2 NA
TGCGCCAGCAGCTTGGAAGGACAGGGGAACACTGAAGCTTTCTTT CASSLEGQGNTEAFF TRBD1 TRBJ1-1 TRBV5-1 once
TGTGCCATCAGTGGGACAGGCGGCAATCAGCCCCAGCATTTT CAISGTGGNQPQHF TRBD1 TRBJ1-5 TRBV10-3 NA
TGTGCCAGCAGGGCTGTTATGGCTGAAGCTTTCTTT CASRAVMAEAFF NA TRBJ1-1 TRBV6-5 NA
TGTGCCAGCAGCTTAAAGGACAGACGGAATTCACCCCTCCACTTT CASSLKDRRNSPLHF NA TRBJ1-6 TRBV11-2 NA
TGTGCCAGCTCACCTCAAAGTGCGGGCAATCAGCCCCAGCATTTT CASSPQSAGNQPQHF NA TRBJ1-5 TRBV18 many
TGTGCCAGCCGGACAACCATTGTTGGTGAAAAACTGTTTTTT CASRTTIVGEKLFF NA TRBJ1-4 TRBV19 few